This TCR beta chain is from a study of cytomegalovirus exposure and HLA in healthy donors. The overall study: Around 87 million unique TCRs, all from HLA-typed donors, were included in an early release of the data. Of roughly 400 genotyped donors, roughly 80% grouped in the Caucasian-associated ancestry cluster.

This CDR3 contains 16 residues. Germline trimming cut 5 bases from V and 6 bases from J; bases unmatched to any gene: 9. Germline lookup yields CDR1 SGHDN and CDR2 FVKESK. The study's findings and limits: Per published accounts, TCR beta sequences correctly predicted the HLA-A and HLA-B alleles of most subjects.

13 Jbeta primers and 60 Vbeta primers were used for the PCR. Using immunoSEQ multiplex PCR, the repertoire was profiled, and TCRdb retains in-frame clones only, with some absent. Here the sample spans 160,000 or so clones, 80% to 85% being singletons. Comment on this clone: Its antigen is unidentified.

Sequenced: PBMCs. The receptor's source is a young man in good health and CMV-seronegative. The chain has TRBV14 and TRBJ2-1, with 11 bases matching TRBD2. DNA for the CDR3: TGTGCCAGCAGCGTCCGACTAGCGGGAAGTGGCAATGAGCAGTTCTTC. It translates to CASSVRLAGSGNEQFF. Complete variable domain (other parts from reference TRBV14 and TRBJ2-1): EAGVTQFPSHSVIEKGQTVTLRCDPISGHDNLYWYRRVMGKEIKFLLHFVKESKQDESGMPNNRFLAERTGGTYSTLKVQPAELEDSGVYFCASSVRLAGSGNEQFFGPGTRLTVL.